The 18 T cell receptor beta chains presented below share a single source sample, sequenced in a study of cytomegalovirus exposure and HLA in healthy donors. The PCR contained 60 Vbeta and 13 Jbeta primers. Here immunoSEQ multiplex PCR was the method, and the copy in TCRdb shows in-frame clones only, minus some. Here the sample spans about 180,000 clones, more than 60% being singletons. The sample was PBMCs. Receptor source: a woman in her fifties or sixties in good health and CMV-seropositive.

This clone turned up a few times. The chain joins TRBV5-1 to TRBJ1-1; 9 nucleotides agree with TRBD1. The V gene end was trimmed by 4 bases and the J gene end by 1 base; junction bases not matched to a gene: 5. The CDR3 has 15 residues. Germline V gene lookup returns CDR1 SGHRS and CDR2 YFSETQ. CDR3 in DNA: TGCGCCAGCAGCGTGGAGGGACAGGGGAACACTGAAGCTTTCTTT. It codes for CASSVEGQGNTEAFF.

The chain combines TRBV19 with TRBJ1-5, with a tentative D call TRBD1 (6 bases). With 3 bases removed from V and 10 bases from J, the gap between germline ends came to 19 bases. Germline V gene data show CDR1 as LNHDA and CDR2 as SQIVND (reference sequence). This CDR3 has 15 amino acids. CDR3 region: CASSMFHRGGTPQHF. CDR3 sequence (DNA): TGTGCCAGTAGTATGTTTCATAGGGGGGGAACCCCCCAGCATTTT. Drawing the rest from reference TRBV19 and TRBJ1-5, the complete variable domain is DGGITQSPKYLFRKEGQNVTLSCEQNLNHDAMYWYRQDPGQGLRLIYYSQIVNDFQKGDIAEGYSVSREKKESFPLTVTSAQKNPTAFYLCASSMFHRGGTPQHFGDGTRLSIL.

This rearrangement joins TRBV19 to TRBJ2-3; tentative D call: TRBD2 (7 bases). Germline V lookup: CDR1 LNHDA, CDR2 SQIVND (reference sequence). V lost 9 bases, J lost 2 bases, and 12 bases lay in between. The CDR3 loop spans 13 amino acids. The CDR3 coding sequence is TGTGCCAGCGGGGGGCGGGACACAGATACGCAGTATTTT. It codes for CASGGRDTDTQYF.

The chain carries TRBV4-3 and TRBJ2-5; D perhaps matches TRBD2 (7 bases). Trimming pared 3 bases from V and 5 bases from J, leaving 19 bases between. Germline V CDR1 and CDR2: LGHNA, YSLEER. CDR3 length: 16 amino acids. As DNA, the CDR3 is TGCGCCAGCAGCCAGAACCCCCGGGGGGCACAGGAGACCCAGTACTTC. This encodes CASSQNPRGAQETQYF.

The gene calls are TRBV28 and TRBJ1-1, with TRBD1 matching over 9 bases. V shed 6 bases and J 1 base; nucleotides not matched to a gene: 6. Germline assignment: CDR1 MDHEN and CDR2 SYDVKM. The CDR3 is made up of 15 amino acids. The CDR3 loop is CASRYGQGRNTEAFF. The DNA for the CDR3 is TGTGCCAGCAGGTACGGACAGGGGAGGAACACTGAAGCTTTCTTT. Variable domain in full (rest from reference TRBV28 and TRBJ1-1): DVKVTQSSRYLVKRTGEKVFLECVQDMDHENMFWYRQDPGLGLRLIYFSYDVKMKEKGDIPEGYSVSREKKERFSLILESASTNQTSMYLCASRYGQGRNTEAFFGQGTRLTVV.

This chain links TRBV5-4 with TRBJ1-2; weak D call: TRBD1 (6 bases). The germline CDR1 and CDR2 sequences are SGHNT and YYREEE (reference sequence). This CDR3 comprises 15 residues. V was pared by 3 bases and J by 4 bases, with 16 bases between. In DNA form, the CDR3 reads TGTGCCAGCAGCTCCCCCCTCACAGGGTCCTATGGCTACACCTTC. Translating it yields CASSSPLTGSYGYTF. Together with reference TRBV5-4 and TRBJ1-2, the CDR3 gives the full variable domain: ETGVTQSPTHLIKTRGQQVTLRCSSQSGHNTVSWYQQALGQGPQFIFQYYREEENGRGNFPPRFSGLQFPNYSSELNVNALELDDSALYLCASSSPLTGSYGYTFGSGTRLTVV.

V is TRBV10-3 and J is TRBJ1-6; a weak D match, TRBD1 (5 bases). The CDR3 has 15 residues. The V gene lost 2 bases and the J gene lost 8 bases, with 13 bases spanning the gap. CDR1 ENHRY and CDR2 SYGVKD come from the germline V gene. The CDR3 DNA sequence: TGTGCCATCAGTGAGGGAACCTCGGGGGATTCACCCCTCCACTTT. Its translation is CAISEGTSGDSPLHF.

This clone was observed a single time. CDR3 sequence reads: CASSSQGTVSYEQYF. Written as DNA, the CDR3 is TGCGCCAGCAGCTCCCAGGGAACTGTTTCCTACGAGCAGTACTTC. The V call is TRBV5-1, the J call TRBJ2-5; the D gene is possibly TRBD1 (5 bases). The J call is doubtful: the DNA matches TRBJ2-7 better. The CDR3 contains 15 residues. Germline V gives CDR1 SGHRS, CDR2 YFSETQ.

The rearrangement uses TRBV18 and TRBJ1-2; TRBD1 might be the D (6 bases). The CDR3 extends over 13 amino acids. CDR1 is KGHSH, CDR2 LQKENI, per germline. V shed 2 bases and J shed 6 bases, with 10 bases lying between them. The CDR3, as DNA: TGTGCCAGCTCACCAATCCCAGGGGATGGCTACACCTTC. Protein sequence: CASSPIPGDGYTF. The variable domain in full, completed from reference TRBV18 and TRBJ1-2, reads NAGVMQNPRHLVRRRGQEARLRCSPMKGHSHVYWYRQLPEEGLKFMVYLQKENIIDESGMPKERFSAEFPKEGPSILRIQQVVRGDSAAYFCASSPIPGDGYTFGSGTRLTVV.

The J gene is TRBJ2-5, the V gene TRBV7-3, with D maybe TRBD1 (7 bases). Trimming left V 3 bases short and J 9 bases short, with 14 bases between. The CDR3 is 13 residues long. From germline, CDR1 is SGHTA and CDR2 FQGTGA. CDR3 protein: CASSFQGGWAQYF. In DNA form, the CDR3 reads TGTGCCAGCAGCTTTCAGGGGGGTTGGGCCCAGTACTTC.

The chain links TRBV18 to TRBJ1-1; D not resolved. The CDR3 has 15 residues. Germline CDR1 reads KGHSH; CDR2 reads LQKENI. V shed 3 bases and J shed 3 bases, with 14 bases lying between them. The CDR3 is CASSPMGTAYTEAFF. DNA for the CDR3: TGTGCCAGCTCACCCATGGGTACAGCTTACACTGAAGCTTTCTTT.

In DNA, the CDR3 is TGTGCCAGCAGTTCAAACTCCGCTTATGGCTACACCTTC. Its translation is CASSSNSAYGYTF. The chain is built from TRBV27 and TRBJ1-2, with D hard to call. The CDR3 has 13 amino acids. Germline V gene data show CDR1 as MNHEY and CDR2 as SMNVEV (reference sequence). Trimming removed 4 bases at V and 5 bases at J, with 11 bases between.

The chain is built from TRBV27 and TRBJ1-1, with D maybe TRBD1 (6 bases). V lost 9 bases, J lost 8 bases, and 16 bases lay in between. CDR1 and CDR2 from the germline V gene are MNHEY and SMNVEV (reference sequence). The CDR3 totals 12 residues. CDR3 loop: CASQTQGLEAFF. In nucleotides, the CDR3 is TGTGCCAGTCAAACACAGGGTCTGGAAGCTTTCTTT.

The genes are TRBV5-5 and TRBJ2-1; D is unclear. The CDR3 covers 15 residues. The germline V gene encodes CDR1 SGHKS and CDR2 YYEKEE (reference sequence). V was trimmed by 2 bases and J by 3 bases, leaving 12 bases between them. CDR3 nucleotide sequence: TGTGCCAGCAGCTTAGGAGCTGTTGGCTACAATGAGCAGTTCTTC. It is translated as CASSLGAVGYNEQFF.

This clone was seen once. The rearrangement uses TRBV7-2 and TRBJ1-5, with unresolved D. Germline V gives CDR1 SGHTA, CDR2 FQGNSA. This CDR3 contains 13 residues. V lost 3 bases and J lost 6, with 9 bases in between. For the CDR3, the DNA is TGTGCCAGCAGCTTCACGGAGGTTCAGCCCCAGCATTTT. Encoded protein: CASSFTEVQPQHF.

This clone was counted a few times. This CDR3 reads CASSVGPGYTDTQYF. The CDR3 nucleotides read TGTGCCAGCAGCGTAGGGCCGGGTTACACAGATACGCAGTATTTT. The chain joins TRBV9 to TRBJ2-3, with no clear D. V lost 0 bases, J lost 2 bases, and 10 bases lay in between. This CDR3 spans 15 amino acids. Germline CDR1 reads SGDLS; CDR2 reads YYNGEE.

The V and J genes are TRBV6-5 and TRBJ2-7; perhaps TRBD1 as D (5 bases). Per the germline V gene, CDR1 is MNHEY and CDR2 is SVGAGI. The CDR3 is 14 residues long. Trimming took off 5 bases at V and 6 bases at J, with 17 bases between the two ends. The DNA of the CDR3 is TGTGCCAGCAGTGGGGCTTCGACAAGGGGCGAGCAGTACTTC. Its translation: CASSGASTRGEQYF.

V and J are TRBV27 and TRBJ1-4; weak D call: TRBD1 (5 bases). The V end lost 5 bases, the J end lost 6 bases, and 19 bases lay between the germline ends. The CDR3 spans 16 residues. The germline CDR1 and CDR2 sequences are MNHEY and SMNVEV (reference sequence). The CDR3 reads CASSPIGWGGDEKLFF. The CDR3 region has the DNA TGTGCCAGCAGTCCGATAGGGTGGGGGGGTGATGAAAAACTGTTTTTT. Looking up the rest from reference TRBV27 and TRBJ1-4 gives the full variable domain: EAQVTQNPRYLITVTGKKLTVTCSQNMNHEYMSWYRQDPGLGLRQIYYSMNVEVTDKGDVPEGYKVSRKEKRNFPLILESPSPNQTSLYFCASSPIGWGGDEKLFFGSGTQLSVL.